Presented here are 4 T cell receptor beta chains from one specimen sequenced in a study of Graves' ophthalmopathy and Graves' hyperthyroidism. The sequenced template was RNA, covering the TCR beta CDR3 region. HTBI primers served in a first-round RT-PCR, which a second-round multiplex PCR followed. TCRdb independently ran MiXCR on the multiplex PCR reads; one entry per CDR3 protein. This sample has about 390,000 distinct CDR3 sequences, with 15% found just once. What was sequenced was peripheral blood. The receptors shown here come from a woman aged 18-30 years with stable Graves' hyperthyroidism.

This clonotype has a count of ten or more. V and J are TRBV12-3 or TRBV12-4 and TRBJ1-1; 7 bases are shared with TRBD1. Losses at the gene ends were 2 bases for V and 5 bases for J; bases not matched to a gene: 8. CDR3 size: 15 residues. The CDR3 sequence is CASSLWGRGGTEAFF. CDR3 DNA sequence: TGTGCCAGCAGTTTATGGGGCAGGGGGGGGACTGAAGCTTTCTTT.

This clonotype was seen repeatedly, ten times or more. CDR3 protein: CATRGLWVNTEAFF. The CDR3 DNA reads TGCGCCACCAGGGGGTTGTGGGTGAACACTGAAGCTTTCTTT. J is TRBJ1-1 and V is TRBV10-2; 7 bases match TRBD1. Trimming removed 10 bases from V and 0 bases from J; junction bases left unmatched: 8. The length of the CDR3 is 14 residues. CDR1 and CDR2 from the germline V gene are WSHSY and SAAADI.

This clonotype was picked up many times. This chain uses TRBV24-1 with TRBJ2-5; D is undetermined. Trimming removed 4 bases at V and 1 base at J, with 12 bases between. Germline V gene lookup returns CDR1 KGHDR and CDR2 SFDVKD. CDR3 length: 15 amino acids. The chain's CDR3 is CATSEASGSQETQYF. CDR3 sequence (DNA): TGTGCCACCAGTGAAGCCTCCGGGTCCCAAGAGACCCAGTACTTC.

This clonotype came up many times. J is TRBJ2-2 and V is TRBV6-2 or TRBV6-3; no reliable D call. Germline CDR1 MNHEY, CDR2 SVGEGT. The CDR3 loop spans 16 amino acids. Trimming pared 2 bases from V and 6 bases from J, leaving 16 bases between. The CDR3 DNA reads TGTGCCAGCAGTTACGGACCCAGTTCTCGCTCCGGGGAGCTGTTTTTT. It is translated as CASSYGPSSRSGELFF.